This T cell receptor (beta chain) is from a study of CD8+ T cells in alopecia areata. Notes on the study in general: Between patients, shared TCR sequences were less clear than in mice. This was possibly due in part to HLA diversity in the patient population. Tofacitinib yielded significantly lower scalp clonality and fewer expanded CD8+ clones among the top 100. Clonality exceeded that of normal scalp in lesional scalp, most notably in alopecia totalis/universalis.

Sequencing templates came from extracted RNA that was reverse transcribed into cDNA. Some clones are missing from TCRdb's copy, which holds only in-frame ones; the method was immunoSEQ multiplex PCR. This sample yields more than 150,000 clones, of which 55% to 70% are seen a single time; about 3.5% belongs to the top ten. Treatment denoted: oral pan-JAK inhibitor, 5-10 mg twice daily. The germline CDR1 and CDR2 sequences are SEHNR and FQNEAQ (reference sequence). This CDR3 region has 13 residues. The ends were cut back, 5 bases at V and 2 bases at J, with 9 bases in the middle. Worth noting for this clone: Antigen specificity is unknown.

The sample here was CD4+ T cells sorted from blood, taken at week 4, from a patient treated with tofacitinib. The TCR comes from a human donor with alopecia areata. This chain links TRBV7-9 with TRBJ1-2; no clear D gene. CDR3 coding DNA: TGTGCCAGCAGCCGCACACGGAACTATGGCTACACCTTC. Translating gives CASSRTRNYGYTF.